This T cell receptor beta chain was captured by sequencing in a study of CD8+ T cells in alopecia areata (dated by TCRdb to between 2018 and 2020). Some background on the complete study: The treated patients took part in an open-label pilot trial in which moderate-to-severe alopecia areata was treated with oral tofacitinib at 5 to 10 mg twice daily. Biopsies were taken from tofacitinib-treated patients at baseline and at 4 and 24 weeks of treatment, and a later scalp biopsy was taken in several of the tofacitinib-treated patients. In treated patients, disease severity was measured using the SALT score, which gives the percentage of scalp surface area affected. Tofacitinib was given for 6 to 18 months, followed by 6 months of follow-up off drug to assess delayed response and recurrence. Scalp clonality was compared among normal scalp (n=4), patchy alopecia areata scalp (n=8), and alopecia totalis/universalis scalp (n=8). RNA was extracted with the PAXgene miRNA kit for fixed scalp, the miRNeasy kit for PBMCs, and the RNeasy kit for mouse skin. High-throughput TCRbeta sequencing was used to examine T cell clonal expansion in alopecia areata in both the C3H/HeJ mouse model and human patients. In humans, TCRbeta sequencing was performed on scalp tissue and on sorted CD4+ and CD8+ peripheral blood T cells from healthy controls and from patients with patchy or totalis/universalis alopecia areata. TCRbeta CDR3 regions were amplified by immunoSEQ multiplex PCR using 35 Vbeta forward and 13 Jbeta reverse primers. What the study reported, not specific to this receptor: Resident alphabeta T cells in normal human skin are also sequenced, complicating scalp TCR repertoire analysis, unlike mouse skin dominated by gammadelta T cells. Compared with normal scalp, lesional scalp, particularly in alopecia totalis/universalis, had higher clonality and more expanded CD8+ clones, which suggests antigenic drive. TCR sequences shared between patients were less clear than in mice, possibly partly because of HLA diversity in the patient population. During tofacitinib treatment, many expanded lesional clones remained in scalp and blood, and this persistence may partly explain relapse after treatment is stopped. Tofacitinib significantly decreased scalp clonality and the number of expanded CD8+ clones among the top 100 scalp clones. Because the treated cohort was small and had just a single nonresponder, larger studies are needed to establish links between baseline CD8+ expansion and response.

Including cysteine and phenylalanine, the CDR3 has 13 amino acids. Only CDR3 DNA is held: 39 bases, read in frame from base 1. The germline V gene yields SGHTA for CDR1 and FQGNSA for CDR2. The junction shows trimming of 4 bases on V and 8 bases on J, and the gene matches do not reach 3 bases of it. The library was made by the immunoSEQ multiplex PCR assay. RNA was extracted from all samples and reverse transcribed into cDNA, which served as template for TCR sequencing. First-strand cDNA was synthesized with SuperScript III using a 2:1 mix of oligo-dT and random hexamers. A synthetic immune receptor repertoire was used to measure amplification bias, and any remaining bias was corrected computationally. On the authors' methods: Raw reads were preprocessed to remove errors, and CDR3 was defined by IMGT conventions from the conserved cysteine to phenylalanine. Clonality was calculated as 1 minus Shannon entropy normalized by log2 of the number of productive unique TCRs. Whether scalp clones were CD4 or CD8 was inferred by matching scalp TCRbeta sequences against CD4 and CD8 repertoires sorted from blood. TCRdb provides this immuneACCESS table in a form limited to in-frame rearrangements. Some clones are lacking; in checked studies, under half of them reflect an unresolved V gene, and why the rest are absent is not known. V and J calls and clone size are as listed in that table; D and trimming were resolved from the DNA. In all, the sample holds around 270,000 clones, and 58% of those were seen once. The ten largest clones capture around 1.7% of the sample.

Regarding this clone: No cognate antigen has been identified for it. No much larger clone is present one base from it, and per-base qualities are unavailable.

The label giving this sample's time point can be read as: about 5 months on oral tofacitinib. The sample's treatment or condition label, in plain terms: oral pan-JAK inhibitor, 5-10 mg twice daily. Peripheral blood and lesional scalp punch biopsies were obtained from patients with alopecia areata. After PBMCs were isolated by density centrifugation and stained for CD3, CD4 and CD8, a FACSAria was used to sort CD4+ and CD8+ T cells. The receptor chain draws on TRBV7-2 and TRBJ2-4, and 9 junctional nucleotides match TRBD1. The input for sequencing was CD4+ T cells sorted from blood, taken at week 24, from a patient treated with tofacitinib. The source is a human donor with alopecia areata. The DNA sequence is TGTGCCAGCAGCTCGGGACAGGGTGACATTCAGTACTTC. This gives the protein CASSSGQGDIQYF.